This passage covers 18 T cell receptor beta chains from one sample sequenced in a study of CD8 T cells in ankylosing spondylitis. TCRdb redid the calling of the 5' RACE reads with MiXCR, one entry per CDR3 protein. The sample consists of approximately 100,000 distinct CDR3 sequences, 20% to 30% of them appearing once. Specimen: synovial fluid, either unsorted or a sorted T cell fraction (not recorded which). These receptors originate from a male donor with ankylosing spondylitis.

This clonotype has a handful of counts. The chain carries TRBV5-6 and TRBJ1-2, with TRBD1 matching over 9 bases. CDR3 size: 15 residues. V dropped 0 bases and J dropped 7; count of bases not matched to a gene: 7. The germline gives CDR1 SGHDT, CDR2 YYEEEE. The CDR3: CASSLDPTGGAGYTF. The CDR3 DNA reads as TGTGCCAGCAGCTTGGATCCGACAGGGGGTGCTGGCTACACCTTC.

This clonotype was found many times. The chain is built from TRBV20-1 and TRBJ2-1; D is uncertain. Germline V gene sequence: CDR1 DFQATT, CDR2 SNEGSKA (reference sequence). Trimming stripped 7 bases from V and 6 bases from J, with 16 bases between. The CDR3 loop spans 13 amino acids. The CDR3 loop is CSVKAGLINEQFF. The CDR3, as DNA: TGCAGTGTGAAGGCCGGATTAATCAATGAGCAGTTCTTC.

This clonotype was recorded many times. This sequence joins TRBV21-1 and TRBJ2-7; the table's D call of TRBD1 was not tested on the DNA. TRBV21-1 is a known pseudogene. The CDR3 totals 16 residues. CDR3 in amino acids: CASSTSGTRVVYEQYF. As DNA, the CDR3 is TGTGCCAGCAGCACCTCCGGGACCCGAGTAGTGTACGAGCAGTACTTC.

In its sample, this clonotype was seen a few times. The chain uses TRBV30 and TRBJ2-3; D is uncertain. The germline V and J ends were trimmed by 0 bases and 2 bases, with 9 bases remaining between them. From germline, CDR1 is GTSNPN and CDR2 SVGIG (reference sequence). CDR3 length: 14 amino acids. This CDR3 is CAWSVRQFTDTQYF. The CDR3 nucleotides are TGTGCCTGGAGTGTGCGGCAGTTCACAGATACGCAGTATTTT. Filled out from reference TRBV30 and TRBJ2-3, the complete variable domain reads SQTIHQWPATLVQPVGSPLSLECTVEGTSNPNLYWYRQAAGRGLQLLFYSVGIGQISSEVPQNLSASRPQDRQFILSSKKLLLSDSGFYLCAWSVRQFTDTQYFGPGTRLTVL.

This chain connects TRBV27 to TRBJ1-5; no clear D gene. Germline values: CDR1 MNHEY, CDR2 SMNVEV (reference sequence). Trimming shortened V by 8 bases and J by 6 bases, and 23 bases separated the two germline ends. There are 16 residues in the CDR3. CDR3 protein: CASGPIAGISFQPQHF. In DNA form, the CDR3 reads TGTGCCAGCGGACCCATAGCCGGGATTAGTTTTCAGCCCCAGCATTTT.

This clonotype was detected only a few times. This chain links TRBV29-1 with TRBJ1-2; tentatively, D is TRBD1 (5 bases). This CDR3 spans 11 amino acids. In germline, CDR1 is SQVTM, CDR2 ANQGSEA. The germline V and J ends were trimmed by 6 bases and 4 bases, with 9 bases remaining between them. This CDR3 reads CSVGQIYGYTF. The CDR3 coding sequence is TGCAGCGTCGGACAAATCTATGGCTACACCTTC.

This clonotype was seen once. V gene TRBV5-5 combines with J gene TRBJ2-1; D might be TRBD2 (5 bases). The CDR3 is made up of 15 amino acids. The germline gives CDR1 SGHKS, CDR2 YYEKEE (reference sequence). The ends were cut back, 3 bases at V and 6 bases at J, with 16 bases in the middle. CDR3 sequence (DNA): TGTGCCAGCAGCTGGGCTCTCCTAGCCCCCAATGAGCAGTTCTTC. It yields the protein CASSWALLAPNEQFF.

This clonotype appeared a few times. J is TRBJ2-3 and V is TRBV20-1; D is perhaps TRBD2 (6 bases). Trimming cost V 2 bases and J 0 bases, with 9 bases left between them. CDR3 length: 14 residues. Germline assignment: CDR1 DFQATT and CDR2 SNEGSKA (reference sequence). This CDR3 is CSARLSGSTDTQYF. In DNA, the CDR3 is TGCAGTGCTAGACTTAGCGGTAGCACAGATACGCAGTATTTT.

The chain is built from TRBV6-2 or TRBV6-3 and TRBJ2-1, with TRBD2 identical over 16 bases. CDR3 length: 14 amino acids. In germline, CDR1 is MNHEY, CDR2 SVGEGT. The junction had 2 bases not matched to a gene; V was cut back by 7 bases and J by 8 bases. This chain's CDR3 is CASKGLAGGHEQFF. The CDR3 bases are TGTGCCAGCAAGGGACTAGCGGGAGGGCATGAGCAGTTCTTC.

The sample holds one count of this clonotype. This chain connects TRBV10-1 to TRBJ2-3, with D maybe TRBD1 (6 bases). The CDR3 sequence is 14 residues long. Germline CDR1 and CDR2: WNHNN and SYGVQD (reference sequence). Trimming stripped 7 bases from V and 6 bases from J, with 17 bases between. The CDR3, as DNA: TGCGCCAGCAATCGGGACAACCCCTCGGATACGCAGTATTTT. Protein sequence: CASNRDNPSDTQYF.

This chain connects TRBV29-1 to TRBJ1-1; D is ambiguous. CDR3 length: 13 residues. V gave up 7 bases and J gave up 4 bases, with 16 bases separating them. CDR1 and CDR2 (germline): SQVTM, ANQGSEA. CDR3 region: CSAPGPMITEAFF. CDR3 nucleotide sequence: TGCAGCGCCCCCGGGCCTATGATCACTGAAGCTTTCTTT. Using reference TRBV29-1 and TRBJ1-1 for the parts outside the CDR3, the full variable domain is SAVISQKPSRDICQRGTSLTIQCQVDSQVTMMFWYRQQPGQSLTLIATANQGSEATYESGFVIDKFPISRPNLTFSTLTVSNMSPEDSSIYLCSAPGPMITEAFFGQGTRLTVV.

This clonotype was picked up a small number of times. This rearrangement joins TRBV20-1 to TRBJ2-3; TRBD2 matches 12 bases. V lost 0 bases, J lost 1 base, and 8 bases stayed unmatched. Germline CDR1 and CDR2: DFQATT and SNEGSKA (reference sequence). This CDR3 contains 18 residues. In DNA, the CDR3 is TGCAGTGCTAGAGACCCTAGCGGGAGGGCCCAGGGCACAGATACGCAGTATTTT. It translates to CSARDPSGRAQGTDTQYF.

This clonotype was seen just once. The rearrangement uses TRBV30 and TRBJ2-7; D is possibly TRBD1 (6 bases). V shed 0 bases and J shed 1 base, with 10 bases lying between them. The CDR3 contains 14 residues. Germline V gene data show CDR1 as GTSNPN and CDR2 as SVGIG (reference sequence). CDR3 in amino acids: CAWSVRDKSYEQYF. CDR3 DNA: TGTGCCTGGAGTGTACGGGACAAGTCCTACGAGCAGTACTTC. The variable domain in full, with the rest retrieved from reference TRBV30 and TRBJ2-7, is SQTIHQWPATLVQPVGSPLSLECTVEGTSNPNLYWYRQAAGRGLQLLFYSVGIGQISSEVPQNLSASRPQDRQFILSSKKLLLSDSGFYLCAWSVRDKSYEQYFGPGTRLTVT.

A few counts support this clonotype. J is TRBJ2-5 and V is TRBV20-1; maybe TRBD2 (5 bases). V lost 0 bases to trimming and J lost 5 bases, with 10 bases between them. Germline V CDR1 and CDR2: DFQATT, SNEGSKA (reference sequence). The CDR3 is made up of 13 amino acids. The CDR3 loop reads CSARETGTETQYF. The DNA of the CDR3 is TGCAGTGCTAGAGAGACGGGAACTGAGACCCAGTACTTC.

The rearrangement uses TRBV29-1 and TRBJ2-3, with 9 nucleotides matching TRBD2. Germline V gene lookup returns CDR1 SQVTM and CDR2 ANQGSEA. This CDR3 is built from 15 residues. V trimming: 4 bases; J trimming: 0 bases; junction bases outside the gene matches: 5. As DNA, the CDR3 is TGCAGCGTTGGGACTAGCGCATCTAGCACAGATACGCAGTATTTT. Translating gives CSVGTSASSTDTQYF.

The J gene is TRBJ1-5, the V gene TRBV12-3 or TRBV12-4; no clear D gene. The length of the CDR3 is 12 residues. V was trimmed by 7 bases and J by 6 bases, leaving 10 bases between them. The CDR3 nucleotides read TGTGCCAGCAAGGAGGGATCTCAGCCCCAGCATTTT. This codes for CASKEGSQPQHF.

The chain carries TRBV20-1 and TRBJ1-1; 10 bases line up with TRBD1. CDR1 and CDR2 (germline): DFQATT, SNEGSKA (reference sequence). This CDR3 is 14 amino acids long. The trim removed 5 bases at V and 3 bases at J, leaving 6 bases unmatched. CDR3 residues: CSAPTGTGDTEAFF. The CDR3, as DNA: TGCAGTGCTCCCACCGGGACAGGGGACACTGAAGCTTTCTTT.

J is TRBJ2-7 and V is TRBV18, with TRBD1 matching over 7 bases. Germline V gene sequence: CDR1 KGHSH, CDR2 LQKENI. The CDR3 loop spans 15 amino acids. V was clipped by 3 bases and J by 3 bases; unmatched bases: 8. CDR3 in DNA: TGTGCCAGCTCACCTGCCGGGGACAGACGCTACGAGCAGTACTTC. It translates to CASSPAGDRRYEQYF.